This T cell receptor (beta chain) derives from a study of shared clonotypes between healthy human individuals. At the level of the study: Contributing individuals were two females and a few males aged 18 to 49.

There are 14 residues in the CDR3. CDR1 is MNHEY and CDR2 is SMNVEV in the germline V gene (reference sequence). V shed 6 bases, J shed 11 bases, and the junction held 15 bases outside the gene matches. Replicate PCRs run on sorted subsets employed around 200 ng DNA, 30,000 to 35,000 T cell genomes. Sequencing used immunoSEQ multiplex PCR; TCRdb keeps in-frame clones, though not all of them. The sample lists millions of clones, about 92% seen once, with around 0.4% in the top ten. This TCR came from a man younger than 30 in good health. Some clones in this sample may be carry-over from other donors' samples. The sample consisted of naive CD4+ T cells from PBMCs. Specified subset: CD45RA+ positively selected. The V call is TRBV27, the J call TRBJ1-1; TRBD1 agrees at 7 bases. The CDR3 reads CASSRGQAVPVAFF. In DNA, the CDR3 is TGTGCCAGCAGCCGCGGACAGGCGGTCCCTGTGGCTTTCTTT.